These 26 T cell receptor beta chains share one sample of origin, sequenced in a study of blood T cells in healthy people across ages. With a J-beta primer mix and a sample-barcoded 5' primer, a second PCR ran about 7 to 12 cycles. TCRdb recomputed calls from the 5' RACE reads with MiXCR, one row per CDR3 protein. The sample includes fewer than 900,000 distinct CDR3 sequences, approximately 49% of them seen just once. The specimen sequenced was blood. The source is a woman aged 60-75 years in good health.

The chain couples TRBV27 to TRBJ2-1; D gene unclear. The CDR3 loop spans 13 amino acids. CDR1 and CDR2 from the germline V gene are MNHEY and SMNVEV (reference sequence). The V and J ends lost 9 bases and 1 base respectively, with 10 bases between them. As DNA, the CDR3 is TGTGCCAGTCGAAATCCTTCCTACAATGAGCAGTTCTTC. Protein sequence: CASRNPSYNEQFF.

The rearrangement uses TRBV20-1 and TRBJ2-1; D not resolved. The CDR3 is 14 residues long. Germline V gives CDR1 DFQATT, CDR2 SNEGSKA (reference sequence). V gave up 3 bases and J gave up 5 bases, with 14 bases separating them. CDR3 sequence (DNA): TGCAGTGCTAGCACACAGAGCAAAAACAATGAGCAGTTCTTC. Amino acid sequence: CSASTQSKNNEQFF.

The CDR3 sequence: CASSRRGGISEAFF. Written as DNA, the CDR3 is TGTGCCAGCAGCAGGCGGGGGGGAATCTCTGAAGCTTTCTTT. The rearrangement joins TRBV5-5 to TRBJ1-1, with D possibly matching TRBD1 (5 bases). Germline assignment: CDR1 SGHKS and CDR2 YYEKEE (reference sequence). The CDR3 loop spans 14 amino acids. V was trimmed by 4 bases and J by 6 bases, leaving 16 bases between them.

J is TRBJ1-4 and V is TRBV4-2, with 8 bases matching TRBD1. CDR3 size: 16 residues. Germline assignment: CDR1 LGHNA and CDR2 YNFKEQ. Germline trimming cut 4 bases from V and 8 bases from J; bases unmatched to any gene: 12. CDR3 amino acids: CASSRREDRAMEKLFF. The CDR3, as DNA: TGTGCCAGCAGCCGGAGGGAGGACAGGGCGATGGAAAAACTGTTTTTT.

This clonotype was observed at least ten times. The chain uses TRBV12-3 or TRBV12-4 and TRBJ2-4; D remains ambiguous. The CDR3 has 15 amino acids. The V gene lost 2 bases and the J gene lost 1 base, with 9 bases spanning the gap. This chain's CDR3 is CASSLSQTAKNIQYF. CDR3 in DNA: TGTGCCAGCAGTTTAAGCCAGACCGCCAAAAACATTCAGTACTTC.

V is TRBV28 and J is TRBJ2-5, with unresolved D. The V end was cut by 5 bases, the J end by 6 bases, with 10 bases between. This CDR3 is 12 amino acids long. CDR1 and CDR2 (germline): MDHEN, SYDVKM. For the CDR3, the DNA is TGTGCCAGCAGTCTGAAGTCTCAGACCCAGTACTTC. It yields the protein CASSLKSQTQYF.

In the case of this clonotype: A read error may produce the germline difference seen at one junction end. This chain links TRBV2 with TRBJ2-4; unclear D gene. This CDR3 spans 13 amino acids. From germline, CDR1 is SNHLY and CDR2 FYNNEI. CDR3 sequence (DNA): TGTGCCTGCAGTGAGTACGCCAAAAACATTCAGTACTTC. Amino acid sequence: CACSEYAKNIQYF.

J is TRBJ1-6 and V is TRBV27, with D possibly being TRBD1 (6 bases). Trimming took off 4 bases at V and 7 bases at J, with 11 bases between the two ends. CDR3 length: 14 amino acids. CDR1 and CDR2 from the germline V gene are MNHEY and SMNVEV (reference sequence). The chain's CDR3 is CASSSGRGNSPLHF. DNA for the CDR3: TGTGCCAGCAGTTCGGGGAGGGGGAATTCACCCCTCCACTTT.

The chain recombines TRBV4-2 with TRBJ2-3, with D possibly being TRBD2 (5 bases). Trimming pared 1 base from V and 6 bases from J, leaving 8 bases between. CDR1 and CDR2 from the germline V gene are LGHNA and YNFKEQ. This CDR3 comprises 13 residues. CDR3 protein: CASSQARGDTQYF. CDR3 DNA sequence: TGTGCCAGCAGCCAAGCCCGCGGGGATACGCAGTATTTT.

This sequence joins TRBV28 and TRBJ2-1; tentative D call: TRBD2 (5 bases). The CDR3 totals 14 residues. Germline CDR1 and CDR2: MDHEN and SYDVKM. V gave up 6 bases and J gave up 10 bases, with 19 bases separating them. CDR3 loop: CASSPPGVMAEQFF. For the CDR3, the DNA is TGTGCCAGCAGCCCTCCCGGGGTTATGGCGGAGCAGTTCTTC.

This chain uses TRBV7-2 with TRBJ2-4; a weak D match, TRBD1 (6 bases). Germline V gene lookup returns CDR1 SGHTA and CDR2 FQGNSA. V dropped 5 bases and J dropped 6 bases, with 14 bases sitting between them. CDR3 length: 14 amino acids. CDR3 residues: CASSVNRGGNIQYF. The CDR3 DNA reads TGTGCCAGCAGCGTAAACAGAGGGGGAAACATTCAGTACTTC.

The V and J genes are TRBV7-3 and TRBJ2-2; no definite D call. Germline V gene sequence: CDR1 SGHTA, CDR2 FQGTGA. Trimming took 7 bases from V and 7 from J, leaving 10 bases between them. This CDR3 region has 12 residues. The CDR3 sequence: CASTNTVGELFF. In DNA, the CDR3 is TGTGCCAGCACCAACACGGTCGGGGAGCTGTTTTTT.

This clonotype was recorded at least ten times. J is TRBJ2-5 and V is TRBV20-1; D may be TRBD1 or TRBD2 (5 bases each). There are 15 residues in the CDR3. V shed 5 bases and J shed 1 base, with 17 bases lying between them. CDR1 and CDR2 from the germline V gene are DFQATT and SNEGSKA (reference sequence). The CDR3 spells CSAPPPRGLQETQYF. CDR3 in DNA: TGCAGTGCTCCACCCCCCCGGGGCCTCCAAGAGACCCAGTACTTC.

The V gene is TRBV20-1, the J gene TRBJ2-1; 11 bases agree with TRBD2. This CDR3 region has 13 residues. Trimming cost V 5 bases and J 4 bases; bases outside gene matches: 1. The germline V gene has CDR1 DFQATT and CDR2 SNEGSKA (reference sequence). CDR3 residues: CSAVAGGYNEQFF. The CDR3 DNA sequence: TGCAGTGCTGTAGCGGGAGGGTACAATGAGCAGTTCTTC.

The V call is TRBV20-1, the J call TRBJ2-3; tentatively, D is TRBD2 (5 bases). V was cut by 4 bases and J by 2 bases, with 16 bases left in between. CDR1 and CDR2 (germline): DFQATT, SNEGSKA (reference sequence). CDR3 length: 15 residues. CDR3 nucleotide sequence: TGCAGTGCTATTGGATACGGACTGTCCACAGATACGCAGTATTTT. Translated: CSAIGYGLSTDTQYF.

The rearrangement uses TRBV20-1 and TRBJ2-7; 14 bases are shared with TRBD2. The CDR3 sequence is 19 residues long. V lost 3 bases, J lost 0 bases, and 13 bases stayed unmatched. Germline V gene lookup returns CDR1 DFQATT and CDR2 SNEGSKA (reference sequence). CDR3 nucleotide sequence: TGCAGTGCTAGGAAGGTTGCGACTAGCGGGAGGGCCCGCTCCTACGAGCAGTACTTC. Translation gives CSARKVATSGRARSYEQYF.

This clonotype turned up a few times. This chain uses TRBV4-3 with TRBJ2-7; D is possibly TRBD1 (6 bases). The CDR3 sequence is 14 residues long. Germline V gene sequence: CDR1 LGHNA, CDR2 YSLEER. Trimming removed 2 bases from V and 6 bases from J, with 14 bases in between. The CDR3 DNA reads TGCGCCAGCAGCCAAAGGGCACAGGGATCCGAGCAGTACTTC. Its protein is CASSQRAQGSEQYF.

The rearrangement joins TRBV20-1 to TRBJ1-2; TRBD1 aligns across 7 bases. CDR1 is DFQATT and CDR2 is SNEGSKA in the germline V gene (reference sequence). CDR3 length: 13 residues. The trim removed 3 bases at V and 6 bases at J, leaving 7 bases unmatched. CDR3 sequence: CSARNRGVDGYTF. The DNA of the CDR3 is TGCAGTGCTAGGAACAGGGGAGTCGATGGCTACACCTTC.

The genes are TRBV7-2 and TRBJ2-3, with a tentative D call TRBD2 (6 bases). Looked up from germline, CDR1 is SGHTA and CDR2 is FQGNSA. The V end was cut by 1 base, the J end by 0 bases, with 11 bases between. CDR3 length equals 16 residues. The CDR3 DNA sequence: TGTGCCAGCAGCTTAGATGTCGGGACTAGCACAGATACGCAGTATTTT. Translating gives CASSLDVGTSTDTQYF.

The chain carries TRBV20-1 and TRBJ2-7; D ambiguous. The CDR3 sequence is 11 residues long. Trimming removed 5 bases from V and 7 bases from J, with 12 bases in between. Per the germline V gene, CDR1 is DFQATT and CDR2 is SNEGSKA (reference sequence). Here the CDR3 reads CSAESYWEQYF. The CDR3 DNA sequence: TGCAGTGCTGAGAGTTACTGGGAGCAGTACTTC.

The rearrangement links TRBV7-3 to TRBJ2-3; the match to TRBD2 covers 11 bases. The junction had 0 bases not matched to a gene; V was cut back by 3 bases and J by 1 base. Germline V gives CDR1 SGHTA, CDR2 FQGTGA. This CDR3 has 15 residues. This CDR3 reads CASSFSGRGTDTQYF. The CDR3 nucleotides are TGTGCCAGCAGCTTTAGCGGGAGGGGCACAGATACGCAGTATTTT.

This sequence joins TRBV6-6 and TRBJ2-5, with D unclear. The CDR3 runs 15 residues. Trimming removed 0 bases at V and 4 bases at J, with 12 bases between. The germline gives CDR1 MNHNY, CDR2 SVGAGI (reference sequence). Here the CDR3 reads CASSYSSRSPETQYF. Written as DNA, the CDR3 is TGTGCCAGCAGTTACTCGTCCAGGAGCCCAGAGACCCAGTACTTC.

The V call is TRBV4-2, the J call TRBJ1-2; D is unresolved. The germline V gene has CDR1 LGHNA and CDR2 YNFKEQ. The V gene lost 0 bases and the J gene lost 6 bases, with 17 bases spanning the gap. The CDR3 covers 16 residues. CDR3 coding DNA: TGTGCCAGCAGCCAAGATGGGGAGAGGGAAGAGGATGGCTACACCTTC. Its translation is CASSQDGEREEDGYTF.

This rearrangement joins TRBV2 to TRBJ2-7, with 9 positions matching TRBD1. V lost 7 bases, J lost 5 bases, and 3 bases stayed unmatched. The CDR3 runs to 12 residues. CDR1 and CDR2 (germline): SNHLY, FYNNEI. The CDR3 sequence is CASITGGNEQYF. In DNA form, the CDR3 reads TGTGCCAGCATTACAGGGGGCAACGAGCAGTACTTC. Together with reference TRBV2 and TRBJ2-7, the CDR3 gives the full variable domain: EPEVTQTPSHQVTQMGQEVILRCVPISNHLYFYWYRQILGQKVEFLVSFYNNEISEKSEIFDDQFSVERPDGSNFTLKIRSTKLEDSAMYFCASITGGNEQYFGPGTRLTVT.

This clonotype has more than one count but fewer than ten. The chain couples TRBV29-1 to TRBJ2-7; D unresolved. The ends were cut back, 0 bases at V and 4 bases at J, with 7 bases in the middle. Looked up from germline, CDR1 is SQVTM and CDR2 is ANQGSEA. There are 12 residues in the CDR3. The CDR3 sequence: CSVEDRPYEQYF. The CDR3 DNA sequence: TGCAGCGTTGAAGATCGGCCATACGAGCAGTACTTC.

The chain couples TRBV10-3 to TRBJ2-5; unclear D gene. CDR1 and CDR2 from the germline V gene are ENHRY and SYGVKD. This CDR3 has 11 amino acids. The V end lost 8 bases, the J end lost 5 bases, and 9 bases lay between the germline ends. CDR3 nucleotides: TGTGCCATCTACGATGGGGAGACCCAGTACTTC. As protein: CAIYDGETQYF.